The clone carrying this T cell receptor (beta chain) was seen only a few times. Its specificity is unknown. These data come from a study of T-cell reconstitution after alpha-beta-depleted transplantation in children. Study conclusions and caveats: Newly produced T cells mostly provided counts and TCRbeta diversity after one year, as hyperexpanded clones declined. There were reportedly several hundred expanded graft clones from which alpha-beta T cells came about two months after transplant.

The authors prepared the TCRbeta library with unique molecular identifiers. From the PCR reads, TCRdb called clonotypes with MiXCR, one entry per CDR3 protein. Here the sample spans about 420,000 distinct CDR3 sequences, 15% to 20% being singletons. V lost 6 bases and J lost 4; bases outside the gene matches: 11. This CDR3 contains 16 residues. The germline V gene encodes CDR1 SGHAT and CDR2 FQNNGV. Source: PBMCs, mostly from graft donor cells, taken 360 days after TCRalphabeta/CD19-depleted stem cell transplant. The source is a boy less than two years old who had a stem cell transplant for Wiskott-Aldrich syndrome, so the T cells may come from the graft donor. V gene TRBV11-2 combines with J gene TRBJ2-2; 7 nucleotides align to TRBD2. The CDR3, as DNA: TGTGCCAGCAGTCCGGGGGGAGTGTTGAGCACCGGGGAGCTGTTTTTT. Encoded protein: CASSPGGVLSTGELFF.